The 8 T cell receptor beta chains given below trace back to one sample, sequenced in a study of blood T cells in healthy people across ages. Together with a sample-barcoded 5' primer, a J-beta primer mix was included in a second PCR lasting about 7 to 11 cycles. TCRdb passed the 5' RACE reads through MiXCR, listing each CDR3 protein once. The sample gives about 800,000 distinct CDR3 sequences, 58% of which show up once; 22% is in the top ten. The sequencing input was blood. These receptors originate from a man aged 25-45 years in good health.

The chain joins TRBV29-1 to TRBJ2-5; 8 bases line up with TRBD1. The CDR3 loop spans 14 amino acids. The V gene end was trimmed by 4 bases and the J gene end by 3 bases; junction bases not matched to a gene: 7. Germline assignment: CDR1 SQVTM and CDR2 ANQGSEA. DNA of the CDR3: TGCAGCGTTGCAGGGGGCGAAATGAAAGAGACCCAGTACTTC. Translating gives CSVAGGEMKETQYF.

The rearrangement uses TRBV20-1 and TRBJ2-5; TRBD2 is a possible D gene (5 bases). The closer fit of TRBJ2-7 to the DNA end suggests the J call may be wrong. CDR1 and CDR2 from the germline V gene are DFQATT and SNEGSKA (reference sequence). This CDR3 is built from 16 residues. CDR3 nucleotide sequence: TGCAGTGCAAGCCTTTGGCACTCAAGCGGTGGGTACGAGCAGTACTTC. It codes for CSASLWHSSGGYEQYF.

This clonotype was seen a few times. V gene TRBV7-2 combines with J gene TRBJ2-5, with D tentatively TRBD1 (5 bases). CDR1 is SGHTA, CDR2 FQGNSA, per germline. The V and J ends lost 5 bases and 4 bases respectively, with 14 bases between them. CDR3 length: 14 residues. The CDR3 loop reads CASSRPRQIETQYF. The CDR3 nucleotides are TGTGCCAGCAGCCGCCCTCGACAGATAGAGACCCAGTACTTC.

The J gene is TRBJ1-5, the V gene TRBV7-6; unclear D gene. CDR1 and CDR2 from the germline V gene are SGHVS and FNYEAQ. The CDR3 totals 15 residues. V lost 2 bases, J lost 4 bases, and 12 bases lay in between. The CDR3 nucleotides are TGTGCCAGCAGCTTAAGCTCGGGTATGAATCAGCCCCAGCATTTT. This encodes CASSLSSGMNQPQHF.

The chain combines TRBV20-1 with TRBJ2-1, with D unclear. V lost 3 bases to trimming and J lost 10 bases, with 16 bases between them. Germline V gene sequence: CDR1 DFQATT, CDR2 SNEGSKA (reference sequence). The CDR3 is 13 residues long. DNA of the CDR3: TGCAGTGCTAGTGTCGGTCCCCCGGAGGAGCAGTTCTTC. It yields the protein CSASVGPPEEQFF.

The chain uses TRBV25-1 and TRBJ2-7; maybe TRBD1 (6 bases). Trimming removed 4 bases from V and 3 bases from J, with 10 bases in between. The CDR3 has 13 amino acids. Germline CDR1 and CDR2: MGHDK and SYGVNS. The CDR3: CASSAQGVYEQYF. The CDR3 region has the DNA TGTGCCAGCAGTGCACAGGGAGTCTACGAGCAGTACTTC.

This chain's CDR3 is CASSLYQGQPQHF. The CDR3 DNA is TGTGCCAGCAGTTTATACCAAGGACAGCCCCAGCATTTT. The chain recombines TRBV12-3 or TRBV12-4 with TRBJ1-5; D ambiguous. The V gene lost 2 bases and the J gene lost 7 bases, with 9 bases spanning the gap. CDR3 size: 13 residues.

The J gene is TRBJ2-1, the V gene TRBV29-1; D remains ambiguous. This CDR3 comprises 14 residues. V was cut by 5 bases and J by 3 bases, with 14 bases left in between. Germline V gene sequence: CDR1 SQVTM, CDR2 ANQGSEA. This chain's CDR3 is CSVFPATLYNEQFF. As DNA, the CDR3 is TGCAGCGTTTTCCCAGCCACACTCTACAATGAGCAGTTCTTC.